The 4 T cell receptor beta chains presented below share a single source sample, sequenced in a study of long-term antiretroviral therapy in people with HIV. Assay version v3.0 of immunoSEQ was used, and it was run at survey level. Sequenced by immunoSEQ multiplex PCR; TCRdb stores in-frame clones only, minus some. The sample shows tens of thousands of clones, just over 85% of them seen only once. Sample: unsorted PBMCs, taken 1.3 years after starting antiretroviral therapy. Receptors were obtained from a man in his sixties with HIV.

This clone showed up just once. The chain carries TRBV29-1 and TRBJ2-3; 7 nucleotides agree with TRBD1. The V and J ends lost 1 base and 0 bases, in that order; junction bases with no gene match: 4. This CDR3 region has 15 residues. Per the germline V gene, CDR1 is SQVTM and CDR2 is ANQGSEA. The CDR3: CSVEGDSLSTDTQYF. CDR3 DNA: TGCAGCGTTGAAGGGGACAGTCTCAGCACAGATACGCAGTATTTT.

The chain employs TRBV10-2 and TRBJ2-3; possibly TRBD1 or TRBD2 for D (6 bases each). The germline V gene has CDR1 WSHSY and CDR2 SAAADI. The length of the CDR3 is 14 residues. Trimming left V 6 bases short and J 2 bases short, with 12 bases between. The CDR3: CASSVWGATDTQYF. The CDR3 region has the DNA TGCGCCAGCAGCGTGTGGGGGGCCACAGATACGCAGTATTTT.

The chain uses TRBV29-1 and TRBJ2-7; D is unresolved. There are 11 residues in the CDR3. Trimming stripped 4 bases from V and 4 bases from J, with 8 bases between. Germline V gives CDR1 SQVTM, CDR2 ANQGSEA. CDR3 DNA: TGCAGCGTTGGGTTCTCGTACGAGCAGTACTTC. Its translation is CSVGFSYEQYF.

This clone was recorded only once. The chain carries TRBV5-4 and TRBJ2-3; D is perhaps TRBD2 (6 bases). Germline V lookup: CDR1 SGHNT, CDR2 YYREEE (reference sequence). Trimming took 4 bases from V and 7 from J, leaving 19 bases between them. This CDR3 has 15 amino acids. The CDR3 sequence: CASSPAGTSAYTQYF. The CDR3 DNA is TGTGCCAGCAGCCCCGCCGGGACTTCTGCCTATACGCAGTATTTT. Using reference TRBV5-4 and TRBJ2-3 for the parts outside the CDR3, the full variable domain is ETGVTQSPTHLIKTRGQQVTLRCSSQSGHNTVSWYQQALGQGPQFIFQYYREEENGRGNFPPRFSGLQFPNYSSELNVNALELDDSALYLCASSPAGTSAYTQYFGPGTRLTVL.